This passage covers 26 T cell receptor beta chains from one sample sequenced in a study of blood T cell repertoires in COVID-19. The table came from immunoSEQ multiplex PCR; TCRdb's copy has only in-frame clones and leaves some out. The top ten hold roughly 4.6% of the sample, which has 90,000 to 120,000 clones, roughly 90% seen once. The sequencing sample was made of peripheral blood. The source of these receptors is a man aged 35 to 55 with active or convalescent COVID-19.

The chain links TRBV19 to TRBJ2-7; 8 bases match TRBD1. V trimming: 2 bases; J trimming: 1 base; junction bases outside the gene matches: 7. There are 16 residues in the CDR3. Looked up from germline, CDR1 is LNHDA and CDR2 is SQIVND (reference sequence). The CDR3 coding sequence is TGTGCCAGTAGTATATATTTAACAGGGGGTTCCTACGAGCAGTACTTC. This codes for CASSIYLTGGSYEQYF.

This sequence joins TRBV7-9 and TRBJ2-1, with a weak D call TRBD1 (6 bases). This CDR3 contains 15 residues. With 3 bases removed from V and 2 bases from J, the gap between germline ends came to 11 bases. CDR1 is SEHNR and CDR2 is FQNEAQ in the germline V gene (reference sequence). In DNA form, the CDR3 reads TGTGCCAGCAGCTTGCCTCAGGGGACCTACAATGAGCAGTTCTTC. Amino acids: CASSLPQGTYNEQFF.

The V gene is TRBV21-1, the J gene TRBJ2-3; the table's D call, TRBD2, has no DNA check behind it. TRBV21-1 is tagged as a pseudogene. The CDR3 consists of 17 residues. CDR3 DNA sequence: TGTGCCAGCAGCAAAGCGCTTTTGGTAAGAGCTCCGGGTACGCAGTATTTT. This sequence encodes CASSKALLVRAPGTQYF.

This CDR3 reads CASSSTGRDNQPQHF. Written as DNA, the CDR3 is TGTGCCAGCAGCTCGACAGGAAGGGACAATCAGCCCCAGCATTTT. The chain employs TRBV5-6 and TRBJ1-5; tentatively, D is TRBD1 (6 bases). Deletions cut 3 bases from V and 3 bases from J, with 13 bases between. From germline, CDR1 is SGHDT and CDR2 YYEEEE. This CDR3 contains 15 residues.

This clone was detected only once. The genes are TRBV6-5 and TRBJ2-2, with D unresolved. Trimming left V 2 bases short and J 4 bases short, with 5 bases between. CDR3 size: 13 residues. From germline, CDR1 is MNHEY and CDR2 SVGAGI. This CDR3 reads CASSYAVTGELFF. In DNA form, the CDR3 reads TGTGCCAGCAGTTACGCGGTCACCGGGGAGCTGTTTTTT.

The V call is TRBV2, the J call TRBJ2-7; 8 positions agree with TRBD1. This CDR3 has 13 residues. V gave up 6 bases and J gave up 2 bases; unmatched junction bases: 3. Germline CDR1 is SNHLY and CDR2 is FYNNEI. The CDR3 DNA reads as TGTGCCAGCAGGGGGACAGGTACCTACGAGCAGTACTTC. Its translation is CASRGTGTYEQYF.

This clone appeared once. The chain links TRBV5-1 to TRBJ1-6, with D perhaps TRBD1 (6 bases). CDR1 SGHRS and CDR2 YFSETQ come from the germline V gene. The CDR3 spans 13 residues. Trimming cost V 9 bases and J 7 bases, with 14 bases left between them. The CDR3 DNA sequence: TGCGCCACCTCGGACAGCTCGAATTCACCCCTCCACTTT. As protein: CATSDSSNSPLHF.

This chain connects TRBV2 to TRBJ1-6, with D hard to call. Trimming stripped 3 bases from V and 8 bases from J, with 5 bases between. The CDR3 totals 12 residues. From germline, CDR1 is SNHLY and CDR2 FYNNEI. The CDR3 protein is CASSDPDSPLHF. The CDR3 DNA reads TGTGCCAGCAGTGACCCCGATTCACCCCTCCACTTT.

The chain uses TRBV3-1 (or the pseudogene TRBV3-2) and TRBJ2-3; 12 nucleotides align to TRBD1. Per germline, CDR1 LGHDT and CDR2 YNNKEL (reference sequence). The CDR3 has 15 residues. Germline trimming cut 4 bases from V and 4 bases from J; bases unmatched to any gene: 3. The CDR3 DNA is TGTGCCAGCAGCCTCGGGACAGGGGGCCCAGATACGCAGTATTTT. Amino acids: CASSLGTGGPDTQYF.

V usage is TRBV5-3 and J usage is TRBJ2-7, with 11 bases matching TRBD2. TRBV5-3 is designated an ORF whose function remains uncertain. V dropped 0 bases and J dropped 2; count of bases not matched to a gene: 7. CDR3 length: 17 amino acids. The CDR3 spells CARSLGLAGGLTYEQYF. The CDR3 DNA is TGTGCCAGAAGCTTGGGGCTAGCGGGAGGACTAACCTACGAGCAGTACTTC.

Here the CDR3 reads CASSKGRRTGISGANVLTF. CDR3 bases: TGTGCCAGCAGCAAAGGTAGGCGGACAGGGATCTCTGGGGCCAACGTCCTGACTTTC. The rearrangement joins TRBV21-1 to TRBJ2-6; TRBD1 is taken as the D call from the table, unchecked against the DNA. TRBV21-1 is marked as a pseudogene. The CDR3 extends over 19 amino acids.

The chain uses TRBV24-1 and TRBJ1-5; D call uncertain. Trimming cost V 9 bases and J 5 bases, with 22 bases left between them. CDR1 is KGHDR and CDR2 is SFDVKD in the germline V gene. This CDR3 comprises 16 residues. As DNA, the CDR3 is TGTGCCACCTTCCTGGCGGGGAGACCGCGTTATCAGCCCCAGCATTTT. This encodes CATFLAGRPRYQPQHF.

This rearrangement joins TRBV7-9 to TRBJ2-3; D unclear. This CDR3 is built from 14 residues. CDR1 and CDR2 (germline): SEHNR, FQNEAQ (reference sequence). The ends were cut back, 3 bases at V and 6 bases at J, with 13 bases in the middle. The CDR3 DNA reads TGTGCCAGCAGCTTTGTAGGCGCCAGGGATACGCAGTATTTT. Its protein product is CASSFVGARDTQYF.

The chain uses TRBV18 and TRBJ2-5; TRBD1 matches at 8 bases. Germline V CDR1 and CDR2: KGHSH, LQKENI. This CDR3 is 15 amino acids long. V shed 1 base and J 3 bases; nucleotides not matched to a gene: 4. CDR3 DNA sequence: TGTGCCAGCTCACCACGAACAGGGGGGAAAGAGACCCAGTACTTC. It is translated as CASSPRTGGKETQYF.

V and J are TRBV6-1 and TRBJ2-1, with a weak D call TRBD2 (6 bases). CDR3 length: 15 amino acids. Germline lookup yields CDR1 MNHNS and CDR2 SASEGT. Trimming cost V 1 base and J 1 base, with 8 bases left between them. The CDR3 sequence is CASSEDAGSYNEQFF. CDR3 nucleotides: TGTGCCAGCAGTGAAGACGCGGGATCCTACAATGAGCAGTTCTTC.

The J gene is TRBJ2-2, the V gene TRBV19; 12 nucleotides line up with TRBD2. The CDR3 is 14 amino acids. The V and J ends lost 9 bases and 7 bases, in that order; junction bases with no gene match: 6. Germline-derived CDR1 and CDR2 are LNHDA and SQIVND (reference sequence). The CDR3 here is CASRTSGESGELFF. As DNA, the CDR3 is TGTGCCAGCAGGACTAGCGGGGAAAGCGGGGAGCTGTTTTTT.

The chain links TRBV6-6 to TRBJ1-1; 7 nucleotides line up with TRBD1. Germline CDR1 MNHNY, CDR2 SVGAGI (reference sequence). The J segment lost 6 bases and the V segment lost 4 bases, leaving 11 bases of the junction unmatched. The CDR3 is made up of 15 amino acids. Here the CDR3 DNA reads TGTGCCAGCAGTTCCTTGAGGCAGGGGGTGCCTGAAGCTTTCTTT. Residues: CASSSLRQGVPEAFF.

This clone came up a few times. The V gene is TRBV27, the J gene TRBJ1-1; D remains unclear. The CDR3 is 13 residues long. V was cut by 2 bases and J by 3 bases, with 7 bases left in between. CDR1 MNHEY and CDR2 SMNVEV come from the germline V gene (reference sequence). The CDR3 here is CASSLIPDTEAFF. In DNA, the CDR3 is TGTGCCAGCAGTTTAATCCCCGACACTGAAGCTTTCTTT.

The V gene is TRBV27, the J gene TRBJ1-5; D is undetermined. Germline V gene sequence: CDR1 MNHEY, CDR2 SMNVEV (reference sequence). The V end was cut by 3 bases, the J end by 2 bases, with 5 bases between. The CDR3 extends over 13 amino acids. DNA of the CDR3: TGTGCCAGCAGTTTGCAGGGCAATCAGCCCCAGCATTTT. Translated, it gives CASSLQGNQPQHF.

This clone was seen only a few times. The chain recombines TRBV9 with TRBJ1-1; weak D call: TRBD1 (6 bases). This CDR3 is built from 14 residues. CDR1 and CDR2 (germline): SGDLS, YYNGEE. Deletions cut 4 bases from V and 1 base from J, with 11 bases between. The CDR3 loop reads CASSPMGANTEAFF. DNA for the CDR3: TGTGCCAGCAGCCCGATGGGGGCGAACACTGAAGCTTTCTTT.

The CDR3 loop is CASSQATGTNYGYTF. CDR3 sequence (DNA): TGTGCCAGCAGCCAAGCCACGGGTACTAACTATGGCTACACCTTC. V gene TRBV3-1 (or the pseudogene TRBV3-2) combines with J gene TRBJ1-2; D unresolved. Germline loops: CDR1 LGHDT, CDR2 YNNKEL (reference sequence). V lost 1 base, J lost 0 bases, and 9 bases lay in between. The CDR3 length is 15 residues.

This chain uses TRBV6-4 with TRBJ1-6, with TRBD1 matching 9 bases. The CDR3 contains 14 residues. The trim removed 4 bases at V and 9 bases at J, leaving 4 bases unmatched. Germline CDR1 MRHNA, CDR2 SNTAGT. CDR3 residues: CASSVRTGVSPLHF. The CDR3, as DNA: TGTGCCAGCAGTGTCCGGACAGGGGTTTCACCCCTCCACTTT.

The CDR3 sequence: CATSDRTSGGTGEQYF. DNA for the CDR3: TGTGCCACCAGTGATAGGACCAGCGGGGGGACGGGGGAGCAGTACTTC. The V call is TRBV24-1, the J call TRBJ2-7, with TRBD2 identical over 9 bases. Germline CDR1 KGHDR, CDR2 SFDVKD. V shed 3 bases and J 7 bases; nucleotides not matched to a gene: 12. The CDR3 is made up of 16 amino acids.

The rearrangement links TRBV6-5 to TRBJ1-1, with TRBD1 matching over 7 bases. The ends lost 11 bases at V and 11 bases at J; junction bases unmatched: 17. Germline V gene lookup returns CDR1 MNHEY and CDR2 SVGAGI. The CDR3 has 13 amino acids. The CDR3 spells CASTVGRGLSAFF. CDR3 sequence (DNA): TGTGCCTCCACGGTGGGCAGGGGGTTATCGGCTTTCTTT.

In its sample, this clone was seen once. The genes are TRBV5-6 and TRBJ2-7; 10 bases are a match to TRBD1. CDR3 length: 15 amino acids. Germline CDR1 reads SGHDT; CDR2 reads YYEEEE. The V and J ends lost 4 bases and 2 bases, in that order; junction bases with no gene match: 6. In DNA form, the CDR3 reads TGTGCCAGCAGCGCGGGGGACAGGGGACCCTACGAGCAGTACTTC. Its protein is CASSAGDRGPYEQYF.

The chain carries TRBV19 and TRBJ1-5; 8 bases are a match to TRBD1. The trim removed 4 bases at V and 3 bases at J, leaving 5 bases unmatched. Germline V gene lookup returns CDR1 LNHDA and CDR2 SQIVND (reference sequence). The CDR3 sequence is 15 residues long. In DNA, the CDR3 is TGTGCCAGTAGTAGGGGACAGGACATCAATCAGCCCCAGCATTTT. Residues: CASSRGQDINQPQHF.